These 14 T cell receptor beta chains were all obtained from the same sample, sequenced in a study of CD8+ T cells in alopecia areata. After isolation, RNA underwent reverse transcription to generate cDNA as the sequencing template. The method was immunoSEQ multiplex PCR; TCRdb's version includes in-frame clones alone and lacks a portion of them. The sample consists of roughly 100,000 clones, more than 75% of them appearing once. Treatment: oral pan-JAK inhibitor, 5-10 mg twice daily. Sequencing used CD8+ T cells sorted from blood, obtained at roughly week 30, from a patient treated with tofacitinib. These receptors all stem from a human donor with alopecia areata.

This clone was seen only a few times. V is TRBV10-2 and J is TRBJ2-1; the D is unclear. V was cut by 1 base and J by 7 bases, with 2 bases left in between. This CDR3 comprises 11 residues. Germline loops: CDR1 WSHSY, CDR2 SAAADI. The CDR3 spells CASSEWNEQFF. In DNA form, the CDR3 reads TGCGCCAGCAGTGAGTGGAATGAGCAGTTCTTC.

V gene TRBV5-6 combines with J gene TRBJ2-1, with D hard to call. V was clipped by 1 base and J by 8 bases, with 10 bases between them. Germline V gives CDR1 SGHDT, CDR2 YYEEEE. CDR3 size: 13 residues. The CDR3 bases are TGTGCCAGCAGCTTGTCCCCCGTACATGAGCAGTTCTTC. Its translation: CASSLSPVHEQFF.

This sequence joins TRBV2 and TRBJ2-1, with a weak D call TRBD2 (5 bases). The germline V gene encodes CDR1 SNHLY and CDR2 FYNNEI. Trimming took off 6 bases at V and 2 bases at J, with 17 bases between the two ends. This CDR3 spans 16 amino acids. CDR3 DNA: TGTGCCAGCAGCGGGTCGGCTAGCAATCCCTACAATGAGCAGTTCTTC. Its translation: CASSGSASNPYNEQFF.

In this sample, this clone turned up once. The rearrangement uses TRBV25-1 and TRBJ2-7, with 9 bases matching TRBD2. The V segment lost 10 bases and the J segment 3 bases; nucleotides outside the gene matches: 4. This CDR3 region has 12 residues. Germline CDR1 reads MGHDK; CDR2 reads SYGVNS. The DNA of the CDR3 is TGTGCCACCTTAGCGGGAGACTACGAGCAGTACTTC. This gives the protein CATLAGDYEQYF.

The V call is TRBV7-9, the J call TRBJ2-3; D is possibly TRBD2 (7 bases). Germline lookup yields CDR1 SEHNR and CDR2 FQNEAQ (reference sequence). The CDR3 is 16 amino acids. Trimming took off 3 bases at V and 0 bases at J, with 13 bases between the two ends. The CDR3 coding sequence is TGTGCCAGCAGCTTGGGAGGGGGAGAGAGCACAGATACGCAGTATTTT. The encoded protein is CASSLGGGESTDTQYF. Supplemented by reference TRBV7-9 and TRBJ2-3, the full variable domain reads DTGVSQNPRHKITKRGQNVTFRCDPISEHNRLYWYRQTLGQGPEFLTYFQNEAQLEKSRLLSDRFSAERPKGSFSTLEIQRTEQGDSAMYLCASSLGGGESTDTQYFGPGTRLTVL.

CDR3 sequence (DNA): TGCAGCGTTGAACGACAGGGGGATTTCTCCGGGGAGCTGTTTTTT. Translation gives CSVERQGDFSGELFF. The chain couples TRBV29-1 to TRBJ2-2, with 9 nucleotides matching TRBD1. Per the germline V gene, CDR1 is SQVTM and CDR2 is ANQGSEA. This CDR3 region has 15 residues. Trimming took 2 bases from V and 6 from J; bases not matched to a gene: 7.

This CDR3 reads CASSLASSGRARGPWNEQFF. CDR3 coding DNA: TGTGCCAGCAGCTTAGCGTCTAGCGGGAGGGCCCGGGGGCCATGGAATGAGCAGTTCTTC. The V and J genes are TRBV7-2 and TRBJ2-1; TRBD2 matches at 12 bases. Per germline, CDR1 SGHTA and CDR2 FQGNSA. The junction had 16 bases not matched to a gene; V was cut back by 0 bases and J by 7 bases. CDR3 length equals 20 residues.

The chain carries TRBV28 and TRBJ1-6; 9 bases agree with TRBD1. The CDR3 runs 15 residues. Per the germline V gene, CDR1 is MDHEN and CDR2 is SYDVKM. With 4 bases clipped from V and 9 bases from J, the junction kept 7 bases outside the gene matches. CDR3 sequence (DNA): TGTGCCAGCAGTTGGACAGGGGAAGGGGTTTCACCCCTCCACTTT. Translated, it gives CASSWTGEGVSPLHF.

The CDR3 region has the DNA TGTGCCAGCAGCCCCGACGTAGGATCCTACAATGAGCAGTTCTTC. The encoded protein is CASSPDVGSYNEQFF. The rearrangement links TRBV7-3 to TRBJ2-1; D not resolved. Trimming shortened V by 5 bases and J by 1 base, and 12 bases separated the two germline ends. CDR1 and CDR2 from the germline V gene are SGHTA and FQGTGA. The CDR3 runs 15 residues.

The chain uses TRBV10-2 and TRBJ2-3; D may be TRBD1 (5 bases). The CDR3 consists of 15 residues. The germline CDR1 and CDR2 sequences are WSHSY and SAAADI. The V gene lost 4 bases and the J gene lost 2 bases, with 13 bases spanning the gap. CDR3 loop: CASSATDPYTDTQYF. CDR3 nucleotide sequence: TGCGCCAGCAGTGCGACAGATCCATACACAGATACGCAGTATTTT.

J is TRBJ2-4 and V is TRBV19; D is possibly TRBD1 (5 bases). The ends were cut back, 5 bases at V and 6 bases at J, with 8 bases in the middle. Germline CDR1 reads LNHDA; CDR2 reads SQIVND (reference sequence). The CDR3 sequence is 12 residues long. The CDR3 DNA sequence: TGTGCCAGTAGTTCCCAGGGAAACATTCAGTACTTC. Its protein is CASSSQGNIQYF.

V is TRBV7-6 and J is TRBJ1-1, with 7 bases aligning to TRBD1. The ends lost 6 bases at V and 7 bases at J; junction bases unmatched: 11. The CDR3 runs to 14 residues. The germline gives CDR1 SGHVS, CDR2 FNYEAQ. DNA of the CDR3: TGTGCCAGCAGTCTAGGAGGGACAGCTATTGAAGCTTTCTTT. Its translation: CASSLGGTAIEAFF.

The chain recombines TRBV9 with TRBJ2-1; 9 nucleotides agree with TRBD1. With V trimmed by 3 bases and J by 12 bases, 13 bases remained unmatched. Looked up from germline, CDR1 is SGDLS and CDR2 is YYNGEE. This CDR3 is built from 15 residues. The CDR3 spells CASSAGQGSGYAQFF. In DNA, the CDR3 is TGTGCCAGCAGCGCAGGACAGGGGTCGGGCTACGCGCAGTTCTTC.

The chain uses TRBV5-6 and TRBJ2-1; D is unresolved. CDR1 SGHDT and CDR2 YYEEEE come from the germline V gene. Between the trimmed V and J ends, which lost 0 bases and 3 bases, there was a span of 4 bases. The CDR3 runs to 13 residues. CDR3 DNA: TGTGCCAGCAGCTTGGACAGCTACAATGAGCAGTTCTTC. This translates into CASSLDSYNEQFF.